This T cell receptor (beta chain) is from a study of CD8 T cells in Susac syndrome. General study points: The study acknowledged a relatively small number of individuals in its TCR sequencing and HLA analysis.

The CDR3 length is 13 residues. Germline V gives CDR1 SGHRS, CDR2 YFSETQ. Trimming cost V 6 bases and J 1 base, with 8 bases left between them. Random hexamers served to reverse transcribe about 0.5 to 1 ug RNA. MiXCR, applied by TCRdb to the immunoSEQ multiplex PCR reads, yields one record per CDR3 protein. The repertoire includes 70,000 to 100,000 distinct CDR3 sequences, about 96% of them detected once, and 0.55% to 0.75% sits in the top ten. With respect to this clonotype: Its target is not known.

Sequenced: CD8+ T cells from PBMCs. This TCR was recovered from a human donor with Susac syndrome. The rearrangement links TRBV5-1 to TRBJ2-1; the D gene is possibly TRBD1 (6 bases). The CDR3 DNA is TGCGCCAGCAACACAGGGTCCTACAATGAGCAGTTCTTC. Protein: CASNTGSYNEQFF.